Presented here are 20 T cell receptor beta chains from one specimen sequenced in a study of T cell responses to AZD1222 COVID-19 vaccine. The protocol was immunoSEQ multiplex PCR, while the TCRdb copy is restricted to in-frame clones and leaves out a portion. Of 150,000 or so clones listed, less than 95% were seen once; the top ten hold roughly 6%. Source: peripheral blood, taken 28 days after the second AZD1222 dose. The receptors derive from an adult who received the AZD1222 COVID-19 vaccine.

The rearrangement uses TRBV7-2 and TRBJ1-3; possible D gene TRBD1, 5 bases. CDR1 and CDR2 from the germline V gene are SGHTA and FQGNSA. Trimming took 1 base from V and 2 from J, leaving 9 bases between them. This CDR3 contains 15 residues. The CDR3: CASSLVRGAGNTIYF. The CDR3, as DNA: TGTGCCAGCAGCTTAGTGAGGGGAGCTGGAAACACCATATATTTT.

J is TRBJ2-7 and V is TRBV5-4; 13 positions match TRBD2. CDR3 length: 16 residues. V shed 4 bases and J 3 bases; nucleotides not matched to a gene: 7. Germline V gene data show CDR1 as SGHNT and CDR2 as YYREEE (reference sequence). CDR3: CASSLARTSGSYEQYF. The CDR3 bases are TGTGCCAGCAGCCTCGCCCGGACTAGCGGGAGCTACGAGCAGTACTTC.

The chain has TRBV7-2 and TRBJ1-2, with 7 bases identical to TRBD1. This CDR3 is 15 amino acids long. Germline lookup yields CDR1 SGHTA and CDR2 FQGNSA. Germline trimming cut 1 base from V and 4 bases from J; bases unmatched to any gene: 6. CDR3 amino acids: CASSLEGTVTYGYTF. The CDR3 coding sequence is TGTGCCAGCAGCTTAGAAGGGACAGTTACCTATGGCTACACCTTC.

The J gene is TRBJ1-5, the V gene TRBV15; D unresolved. V gave up 5 bases and J gave up 6 bases, with 14 bases separating them. Germline V gene data show CDR1 as LNHNV and CDR2 as YYDKDF (reference sequence). CDR3 length: 14 amino acids. The CDR3 region has the DNA TGTGCCACCAGCGCCCGACGGGGAAGTCAGCCCCAGCATTTT. This codes for CATSARRGSQPQHF.

This clone was observed once. This sequence joins TRBV12-3 or TRBV12-4 and TRBJ2-1, with D unclear. The CDR3 sequence is 13 residues long. Trimming took off 2 bases at V and 6 bases at J, with 8 bases between the two ends. This chain's CDR3 is CASSLIRSNEQFF. The CDR3 DNA reads as TGTGCCAGCAGTTTAATCCGAAGCAATGAGCAGTTCTTC.

The chain links TRBV19 to TRBJ1-4; no reliable D call. The germline gives CDR1 LNHDA, CDR2 SQIVND (reference sequence). CDR3 size: 14 residues. V was pared by 3 bases and J by 3 bases, with 8 bases between. The CDR3 region is CASSIGRANEKLFF. CDR3 nucleotides: TGTGCCAGTAGTATCGGTCGTGCTAATGAAAAACTGTTTTTT.

This rearrangement joins TRBV7-3 to TRBJ2-1, with 11 bases aligning to TRBD2. There are 16 residues in the CDR3. V was pared by 1 base and J by 7 bases, with 6 bases of the junction left unmatched. Germline CDR1 is SGHTA and CDR2 is FQGTGA. CDR3 region: CASSLKGLAGGNEQFF. CDR3 nucleotide sequence: TGTGCCAGCAGCTTAAAGGGGCTAGCGGGAGGAAATGAGCAGTTCTTC.

This clone was observed many times. The chain carries TRBV6-2 or TRBV6-3 and TRBJ1-5, with D uncertain. CDR3 size: 13 residues. CDR1 and CDR2 from the germline V gene are MNHEY and SVGEGT. V shed 2 bases and J shed 4 bases, with 6 bases lying between them. CDR3 residues: CASSYRDNQPQHF. The CDR3 DNA reads TGTGCCAGCAGTTACAGGGATAATCAGCCCCAGCATTTT.

The chain recombines TRBV4-1 with TRBJ1-2, with D hard to call. The germline V and J ends were trimmed by 2 bases and 4 bases, with 17 bases remaining between them. The CDR3 is 16 amino acids. Germline loops: CDR1 MGHRA, CDR2 YSYEKL. The CDR3 DNA is TGCGCCAGCAGCCAATCCGGCCTAGACGTGAGCTATGGCTACACCTTC. The encoded protein is CASSQSGLDVSYGYTF.

This clone was counted between two and nine times. The rearrangement links TRBV27 to TRBJ2-1; D gene ambiguous. Germline loops: CDR1 MNHEY, CDR2 SMNVEV (reference sequence). Trimming took off 7 bases at V and 8 bases at J, with 9 bases between the two ends. The CDR3 covers 11 residues. The CDR3 bases are TGTGCCAGCACTTTTCGGGATGAGCAGTTCTTC. Translating it yields CASTFRDEQFF.

The V call is TRBV28, the J call TRBJ1-3, with D possibly matching TRBD1 (6 bases). V lost 7 bases, J lost 6 bases, and 22 bases lay in between. This CDR3 has 16 amino acids. Looked up from germline, CDR1 is MDHEN and CDR2 is SYDVKM. CDR3 nucleotide sequence: TGTGCCAGCAACTCCCCTACAACCTCAGGGGTAAACACCATATATTTT. The encoded protein is CASNSPTTSGVNTIYF.

V usage is TRBV6-5 and J usage is TRBJ2-7, with D possibly matching TRBD2 (5 bases). The CDR3 is 13 amino acids. V was cut by 7 bases and J by 6 bases, with 16 bases left in between. Germline V gene data show CDR1 as MNHEY and CDR2 as SVGAGI. The CDR3 DNA follows: TGTGCCAGCACCTACTCAACTGCGGGCGAGCAGTACTTC. It is translated as CASTYSTAGEQYF.

The chain joins TRBV5-1 to TRBJ2-1; 13 bases map to TRBD2. Germline V CDR1 and CDR2: SGHRS, YFSETQ. The CDR3 is made up of 15 amino acids. V was clipped by 4 bases and J by 8 bases; unmatched bases: 6. The CDR3 loop is CASSPGLAGPDEQFF. The CDR3 DNA reads as TGCGCCAGCAGCCCGGGACTAGCGGGGCCTGATGAGCAGTTCTTC.

The V gene is TRBV5-5, the J gene TRBJ2-7, with D unclear. This CDR3 region has 14 residues. With 0 bases removed from V and 2 bases from J, the gap between germline ends came to 9 bases. CDR1 SGHKS and CDR2 YYEKEE come from the germline V gene (reference sequence). CDR3 amino acids: CASSLDQRTYEQYF. CDR3 nucleotides: TGTGCCAGCAGCTTGGACCAGAGAACCTACGAGCAGTACTTC.

CDR3 coding DNA: TGTGCCAGTAGTACCACCCAGGGCATGGGCTATGGCTACACCTTC. The encoded protein is CASSTTQGMGYGYTF. This chain uses TRBV19 with TRBJ1-2; a possible D gene is TRBD1 (5 bases). This CDR3 is 15 amino acids long. Germline V lookup: CDR1 LNHDA, CDR2 SQIVND (reference sequence). Trimming removed 4 bases from V and 4 bases from J, with 16 bases in between.

This chain joins TRBV2 and TRBJ1-2, with D maybe TRBD1 (5 bases). The length of the CDR3 is 12 residues. Trimming took 5 bases from V and 4 from J, leaving 8 bases between them. The germline gives CDR1 SNHLY, CDR2 FYNNEI. The CDR3 DNA is TGTGCCAGCAGTCGGGGGGGCTATGGCTACACCTTC. Residues: CASSRGGYGYTF.

In its sample, this clone was seen once. The V gene is TRBV19, the J gene TRBJ1-3; unclear D gene. V dropped 4 bases and J dropped 2 bases, with 9 bases sitting between them. CDR1 LNHDA and CDR2 SQIVND come from the germline V gene (reference sequence). This CDR3 comprises 14 residues. As DNA, the CDR3 is TGTGCCAGTAGTACGGTCGGCCCTGGAAACACCATATATTTT. Protein: CASSTVGPGNTIYF. The full variable domain, with the rest looked up from reference TRBV19 and TRBJ1-3, is DGGITQSPKYLFRKEGQNVTLSCEQNLNHDAMYWYRQDPGQGLRLIYYSQIVNDFQKGDIAEGYSVSREKKESFPLTVTSAQKNPTAFYLCASSTVGPGNTIYFGEGSWLTVV.

The rearrangement links TRBV10-1 to TRBJ2-3, with TRBD1 matching over 10 bases. The CDR3 runs to 13 residues. Losses at the gene ends were 10 bases for V and 3 bases for J; bases not matched to a gene: 4. The germline CDR1 and CDR2 sequences are WNHNN and SYGVQD (reference sequence). The CDR3 loop reads CATQGQGTDTQYF. The CDR3 nucleotides are TGCGCCACACAGGGACAGGGGACAGATACGCAGTATTTT.

The rearrangement joins TRBV27 to TRBJ1-5; maybe TRBD1 (5 bases). The CDR3 has 14 amino acids. V lost 5 bases to trimming and J lost 9 bases, with 17 bases between them. Germline V lookup: CDR1 MNHEY, CDR2 SMNVEV (reference sequence). Written as DNA, the CDR3 is TGTGCCAGCAGTGACACAGGTCTCCGAGGGCCCCAGCATTTT. It is translated as CASSDTGLRGPQHF.

This clone has a handful of counts. V and J are TRBV7-9 and TRBJ2-7, with D possibly being TRBD1 (5 bases). Trimming pared 2 bases from V and 2 bases from J, leaving 13 bases between. The germline V gene encodes CDR1 SEHNR and CDR2 FQNEAQ (reference sequence). The CDR3 totals 15 residues. CDR3 amino acids: CASSLPGLGTYEQYF. The CDR3 DNA follows: TGTGCCAGCAGCTTACCAGGGCTTGGGACCTACGAGCAGTACTTC.